The 21 T cell receptor beta chains reported below all come from one sample, sequenced in a study of blood T cell repertoires in COVID-19. Sequenced by immunoSEQ multiplex PCR; TCRdb stores in-frame clones only, minus some. In the table there are roughly 300,000 clones, more than 80% of which are singletons. Source material: PBMCs or T cells enriched from blood (not recorded which). Receptor source: a woman younger than 45 who had recovered from COVID-19.

CDR3 DNA sequence: TGTGCCAGCAAATTGGGCAGGGCCAGACCCAATCAGCCCCAGCATTTT. This gives the protein CASKLGRARPNQPQHF. This chain connects TRBV28 to TRBJ1-5; D is perhaps TRBD1 (5 bases). V lost 7 bases and J 3 bases, leaving 19 bases between the germline ends. CDR3 length equals 16 residues. Germline V gene data show CDR1 as MDHEN and CDR2 as SYDVKM. The full variable domain, with the rest looked up from reference TRBV28 and TRBJ1-5, is DVKVTQSSRYLVKRTGEKVFLECVQDMDHENMFWYRQDPGLGLRLIYFSYDVKMKEKGDIPEGYSVSREKKERFSLILESASTNQTSMYLCASKLGRARPNQPQHFGDGTRLSIL.

The chain uses TRBV30 and TRBJ1-4; D is unresolved. V was shortened by 1 base and J by 5 bases, with 14 bases between the two germline ends. Germline V gene data show CDR1 as GTSNPN and CDR2 as SVGIG (reference sequence). CDR3 length: 15 residues. In nucleotides, the CDR3 is TGTGCCTGGAGTGCCCGGGAGCTTACGAATGAAAAACTGTTTTTT. It yields the protein CAWSARELTNEKLFF.

The chain carries TRBV29-1 and TRBJ1-4, with D maybe TRBD1 (5 bases). The V end was cut by 5 bases, the J end by 3 bases, with 10 bases between. This CDR3 is 13 amino acids long. Germline CDR1 SQVTM, CDR2 ANQGSEA. The CDR3 region is CSVLTDSNEKLFF. CDR3 sequence (DNA): TGCAGCGTTTTGACAGACTCTAATGAAAAACTGTTTTTT. The full variable domain, rest sourced from reference TRBV29-1 and TRBJ1-4, is SAVISQKPSRDICQRGTSLTIQCQVDSQVTMMFWYRQQPGQSLTLIATANQGSEATYESGFVIDKFPISRPNLTFSTLTVSNMSPEDSSIYLCSVLTDSNEKLFFGSGTQLSVL.

The rearrangement links TRBV4-3 to TRBJ2-5; D not resolved. The CDR3 has 14 amino acids. Trimming removed 0 bases at V and 4 bases at J, with 9 bases between. Germline CDR1 LGHNA, CDR2 YSLEER. CDR3 in amino acids: CASSQDRQAETQYF. The CDR3 region has the DNA TGCGCCAGCAGCCAAGATCGGCAGGCAGAGACCCAGTACTTC.

A few counts support this clone. The chain has TRBV2 and TRBJ1-5, with TRBD1 identical over 9 bases. CDR1 is SNHLY and CDR2 is FYNNEI in the germline V gene. J was trimmed by 5 bases and V by 4 bases; bases with no gene match: 0. The CDR3 sequence is 13 residues long. For the CDR3, the DNA is TGTGCCAGCAGTGGGACAGGGGATCAGCCCCAGCATTTT. It codes for CASSGTGDQPQHF.

This chain links TRBV11-3 with TRBJ2-1; 10 bases match TRBD2. This CDR3 is built from 18 residues. Germline CDR1 SGHNT, CDR2 YENEEA. V was pared by 5 bases and J by 7 bases, with 17 bases of the junction left unmatched. The CDR3 here is CASSPGRASGRPHNEQFF. CDR3 DNA: TGTGCCAGCAGCCCCGGCAGGGCTAGCGGGAGACCTCATAATGAGCAGTTCTTC.

The chain employs TRBV28 and TRBJ1-1; D perhaps matches TRBD1 (6 bases). V dropped 3 bases and J dropped 4 bases, with 9 bases sitting between them. The length of the CDR3 is 13 residues. Germline CDR1 and CDR2: MDHEN and SYDVKM. The CDR3 reads CASSLAGVTEAFF. CDR3 DNA sequence: TGTGCCAGCAGTTTGGCAGGGGTCACTGAAGCTTTCTTT.

V usage is TRBV7-6 and J usage is TRBJ1-5, with D maybe TRBD1 (5 bases). The CDR3 is 16 amino acids. V dropped 1 base and J dropped 0 bases, with 10 bases sitting between them. From germline, CDR1 is SGHVS and CDR2 FNYEAQ. CDR3 protein: CASSLDTGYSNQPQHF. The CDR3 DNA is TGTGCCAGCAGCTTAGATACAGGTTATAGCAATCAGCCCCAGCATTTT.

The chain links TRBV7-9 to TRBJ1-2; D call uncertain. The CDR3 contains 15 residues. Germline CDR1 reads SEHNR; CDR2 reads FQNEAQ (reference sequence). V was trimmed by 1 base and J by 7 bases, leaving 16 bases between them. The CDR3: CASSLVGGPGTGYTF. The CDR3 coding sequence is TGTGCCAGCAGCTTAGTAGGAGGGCCAGGAACTGGCTACACCTTC.

The rearrangement links TRBV7-2 to TRBJ2-2; 8 bases line up with TRBD2. CDR3 length equals 14 residues. Trimming cost V 5 bases and J 5 bases; bases outside gene matches: 4. CDR1 SGHTA and CDR2 FQGNSA come from the germline V gene. This CDR3 reads CASSAGLVTGELFF. The CDR3 coding sequence is TGTGCCAGCAGCGCGGGACTAGTTACCGGGGAGCTGTTTTTT.

The chain joins TRBV7-8 to TRBJ1-2, with 9 bases lining up with TRBD1. This CDR3 region has 17 residues. V shed 6 bases and J 4 bases; nucleotides not matched to a gene: 15. Germline lookup yields CDR1 SGHVS and CDR2 FQNEAQ. In nucleotides, the CDR3 is TGTGCCAGCAGATCTCACAGACGGGACAGGGTATCCTATGGCTACACCTTC. As protein: CASRSHRRDRVSYGYTF.

The chain carries TRBV7-9 and TRBJ1-4; 9 nucleotides agree with TRBD1. The CDR3 sequence is 14 residues long. Germline CDR1 is SEHNR and CDR2 is FQNEAQ (reference sequence). Trimming took 8 bases from V and 7 from J; bases not matched to a gene: 8. The CDR3 sequence is CASSGGQGGEKLFF. CDR3 DNA: TGTGCCAGCTCAGGGGGACAGGGCGGTGAAAAACTGTTTTTT.

This rearrangement joins TRBV4-1 to TRBJ2-5; perhaps TRBD1 as D (6 bases). CDR3 length: 14 residues. CDR1 MGHRA and CDR2 YSYEKL come from the germline V gene. Trimming removed 1 base from V and 5 bases from J, with 11 bases in between. CDR3: CASSQGQGYETQYF. CDR3 nucleotides: TGCGCCAGCAGCCAAGGGCAGGGGTACGAGACCCAGTACTTC.

This chain links TRBV7-2 with TRBJ2-1, with 8 positions matching TRBD2. The J segment lost 2 bases and the V segment lost 8 bases, leaving 5 bases of the junction unmatched. CDR1 and CDR2 from the germline V gene are SGHTA and FQGNSA. The CDR3 covers 14 residues. Here the CDR3 reads CASGLAGPYNEQFF. CDR3 bases: TGTGCCAGCGGCCTAGCGGGCCCCTACAATGAGCAGTTCTTC. The full variable domain, its missing parts supplied by reference TRBV7-2 and TRBJ2-1, is GAGVSQSPSNKVTEKGKDVELRCDPISGHTALYWYRQSLGQGLEFLIYFQGNSAPDKSGLPSDRFSAERTGGSVSTLTIQRTQQEDSAVYLCASGLAGPYNEQFFGPGTRLTVL.

The CDR3 region is CASSSTGNYGYTF. The DNA of the CDR3 is TGTGCCAGCAGTTCCACAGGGAACTATGGCTACACCTTC. The V and J genes are TRBV28 and TRBJ1-2; a weak D match, TRBD1 (6 bases). CDR3 length: 13 amino acids. The germline V gene has CDR1 MDHEN and CDR2 SYDVKM. V was shortened by 4 bases and J by 2 bases, with 8 bases between the two germline ends.

This rearrangement joins TRBV5-1 to TRBJ1-4; the match to TRBD1 covers 8 bases. The CDR3 is 15 residues long. V shed 6 bases, J shed 7 bases, and the junction held 11 bases outside the gene matches. Germline CDR1 is SGHRS and CDR2 is YFSETQ. CDR3 bases: TGCGCCAGCAATCTTAATCCAGGACAGGGTGAAAAACTGTTTTTT. This codes for CASNLNPGQGEKLFF.

The chain couples TRBV7-9 to TRBJ1-2, with D possibly TRBD1 on 5 matching bases. CDR3 length: 14 residues. The V and J ends lost 1 base and 1 base respectively, with 7 bases between them. In germline, CDR1 is SEHNR, CDR2 FQNEAQ (reference sequence). The CDR3 DNA reads as TGTGCCAGCAGCTTAGGAGACAGTAACTATGGCTACACCTTC. Its translation is CASSLGDSNYGYTF. Filled out from reference TRBV7-9 and TRBJ1-2, the complete variable domain reads DTGVSQNPRHKITKRGQNVTFRCDPISEHNRLYWYRQTLGQGPEFLTYFQNEAQLEKSRLLSDRFSAERPKGSFSTLEIQRTEQGDSAMYLCASSLGDSNYGYTFGSGTRLTVV.

The chain joins TRBV27 to TRBJ1-4; 11 positions match TRBD1. Germline CDR1 reads MNHEY; CDR2 reads SMNVEV (reference sequence). The junction had 3 bases not matched to a gene; V was cut back by 2 bases and J by 4 bases. This CDR3 comprises 16 residues. For the CDR3, the DNA is TGTGCCAGCAGTTTAGAGGACAGGGGGCATAATGAAAAACTGTTTTTT. The encoded protein is CASSLEDRGHNEKLFF.

V is TRBV3-1 (or the pseudogene TRBV3-2) and J is TRBJ2-7; 7 nucleotides align to TRBD2. Germline lookup yields CDR1 LGHDT and CDR2 YNNKEL (reference sequence). The CDR3 covers 13 residues. The ends lost 4 bases at V and 7 bases at J; junction bases unmatched: 7. The CDR3 nucleotides read TGTGCCAGCAGCCGACTAGCTCTGCGGGAGCAGTACTTC. Translated: CASSRLALREQYF.

The V call is TRBV7-2, the J call TRBJ2-5; TRBD2 matches at 16 bases. Germline-derived CDR1 and CDR2 are SGHTA and FQGNSA. The CDR3 contains 15 residues. V dropped 7 bases and J dropped 9; count of bases not matched to a gene: 8. The CDR3 DNA reads as TGTGCCAGCACCCCCGTGGGACTAGCGGGAGGGCCCCAGTACTTC. Translated: CASTPVGLAGGPQYF.

The chain carries TRBV30 and TRBJ1-1; D is unresolved. The CDR3 has 13 residues. Germline CDR1 is GTSNPN and CDR2 is SVGIG (reference sequence). Trimming stripped 0 bases from V and 7 bases from J, with 12 bases between. The CDR3 DNA follows: TGTGCCTGGAGTGTAGACGGAGCTGGTGAAGCTTTCTTT. It translates to CAWSVDGAGEAFF.